The 21 T cell receptor beta chains given below trace back to one sample, sequenced in a study of blood T cell repertoires in COVID-19. The data were produced by immunoSEQ multiplex PCR, yet TCRdb's version contains in-frame clones alone and is incomplete. There are around 68,000 clones in the sample; around 87% occur only once, and about 6.6% lies in the top ten. Sequenced material: peripheral blood. The receptors were gathered from a man aged 45-65 years with active COVID-19.

This chain links TRBV9 with TRBJ2-7; D is unclear. Trimming stripped 2 bases from V and 1 base from J, with 13 bases between. Germline CDR1 and CDR2: SGDLS and YYNGEE. This CDR3 contains 15 residues. This CDR3 reads CASSVAAATSYEQYF. CDR3 bases: TGTGCCAGCAGCGTGGCGGCTGCAACATCCTACGAGCAGTACTTC.

The chain employs TRBV7-3 and TRBJ1-1, with TRBD1 matching over 11 bases. Germline assignment: CDR1 SGHTA and CDR2 FQGTGA. V was clipped by 5 bases and J by 2 bases; unmatched bases: 4. The CDR3 totals 15 residues. The CDR3 nucleotides read TGTGCCAGCAGCCCCGGGACAGGGGGAAACACTGAAGCTTTCTTT. As protein: CASSPGTGGNTEAFF.

This clone was picked up a small number of times. The V gene is TRBV10-3, the J gene TRBJ1-5; no firm D call. V lost 3 bases and J lost 2, with 8 bases in between. The CDR3 contains 14 residues. Germline assignment: CDR1 ENHRY and CDR2 SYGVKD. Written as DNA, the CDR3 is TGTGCCATCAGTGATAGTGTGGGCAATCAGCCCCAGCATTTT. Amino acids: CAISDSVGNQPQHF.

The rearrangement uses TRBV5-1 and TRBJ2-7; TRBD1 is a possible D gene (8 bases). Between the trimmed V and J ends, which lost 1 base and 5 bases, there was a span of 19 bases. CDR1 is SGHRS and CDR2 is YFSETQ in the germline V gene. The CDR3 is 16 amino acids. CDR3 nucleotide sequence: TGCGCCAGCAGCTTGCTCGGACAGGGAGGGGGCAACGAGCAGTACTTC. This translates into CASSLLGQGGGNEQYF.

The V and J genes are TRBV18 and TRBJ2-7, with 9 nucleotides matching TRBD2. V shed 6 bases, J shed 0 bases, and the junction held 9 bases outside the gene matches. CDR3 length: 16 amino acids. Germline V gene sequence: CDR1 KGHSH, CDR2 LQKENI. The CDR3 region is CASSLRTSAYSYEQYF. The CDR3 DNA is TGTGCCAGCTCCCTGCGGACTAGCGCCTACTCCTACGAGCAGTACTTC.

The V gene is TRBV7-8, the J gene TRBJ2-7; D might be TRBD1 (6 bases). With 4 bases removed from V and 3 bases from J, the gap between germline ends came to 16 bases. This CDR3 spans 15 amino acids. Germline CDR1 reads SGHVS; CDR2 reads FQNEAQ. The DNA for the CDR3 is TGTGCCAGCAGCTCTAGGACAGAGGGTATCTACGAGCAGTACTTC. This encodes CASSSRTEGIYEQYF.

This chain links TRBV7-3 with TRBJ2-7; 10 nucleotides agree with TRBD2. Germline CDR1 is SGHTA and CDR2 is FQGTGA. CDR3 length equals 14 residues. Trimming took 8 bases from V and 3 from J; bases not matched to a gene: 7. The CDR3 nucleotides are TGTGCCAGCCGACTGGGGACTAGCGTCTACGAGCAGTACTTC. It specifies CASRLGTSVYEQYF. Based on the CDR3 plus reference TRBV7-3 and TRBJ2-7, the full variable domain is GAGVSQTPSNKVTEKGKYVELRCDPISGHTALYWYRQSLGQGPEFLIYFQGTGAADDSGLPNDRFFAVRPEGSVSTLKIQRTERGDSAVYLCASRLGTSVYEQYFGPGTRLTVT.

J is TRBJ1-2 and V is TRBV7-2, with a tentative D call TRBD1 (5 bases). The CDR3 totals 17 residues. Trimming pared 0 bases from V and 7 bases from J, leaving 21 bases between. Per the germline V gene, CDR1 is SGHTA and CDR2 is FQGNSA. The CDR3 sequence is CASSLAPGQGILSGYTF. CDR3 DNA sequence: TGTGCCAGCAGCTTAGCCCCTGGCCAGGGTATATTAAGTGGCTACACCTTC.

The rearrangement joins TRBV14 to TRBJ2-3, with 14 bases aligning to TRBD2. Germline V gene lookup returns CDR1 SGHDN and CDR2 FVKESK. The trim removed 5 bases at V and 6 bases at J, leaving 13 bases unmatched. This CDR3 spans 18 amino acids. CDR3 residues: CASSTRGTSGRIGDTQYF. CDR3 DNA sequence: TGTGCCAGCAGCACCCGTGGGACTAGCGGGAGAATTGGGGATACGCAGTATTTT.

The count of this clone is one. This chain links TRBV29-1 with TRBJ1-1; 11 positions agree with TRBD1. The germline CDR1 and CDR2 sequences are SQVTM and ANQGSEA. This CDR3 comprises 14 residues. V dropped 5 bases and J dropped 6; count of bases not matched to a gene: 8. CDR3 region: CSVQRGTGGAEAFF. The CDR3 nucleotides are TGCAGCGTTCAAAGGGGGACAGGGGGAGCTGAAGCTTTCTTT. Full variable domain (missing parts from reference TRBV29-1 and TRBJ1-1): SAVISQKPSRDICQRGTSLTIQCQVDSQVTMMFWYRQQPGQSLTLIATANQGSEATYESGFVIDKFPISRPNLTFSTLTVSNMSPEDSSIYLCSVQRGTGGAEAFFGQGTRLTVV.

CDR3 loop: CASSLAGGAGEQYQETQYF. CDR3 DNA: TGTGCCAGCAGCTTGGCCGGGGGAGCGGGGGAGCAGTACCAAGAGACCCAGTACTTC. This chain connects TRBV5-4 to TRBJ2-5; 8 bases fit TRBD2. The CDR3 is 19 residues long. Germline V CDR1 and CDR2: SGHNT, YYREEE (reference sequence). With V trimmed by 0 bases and J by 0 bases, 13 bases remained unmatched.

CDR3 nucleotides: TGCGCCAGCAGCCAAGCACCTTCCGGGAGGGGACGGACTGAAGCTTTCTTT. It specifies CASSQAPSGRGRTEAFF. This chain links TRBV4-3 with TRBJ1-1, with D possibly being TRBD1 (5 bases). The V end lost 1 base, the J end lost 5 bases, and 20 bases lay between the germline ends. The CDR3 runs 17 residues. Looked up from germline, CDR1 is LGHNA and CDR2 is YSLEER.

The rearrangement uses TRBV10-3 and TRBJ1-2; possibly TRBD1 for D (6 bases). Germline lookup yields CDR1 ENHRY and CDR2 SYGVKD. The CDR3 totals 15 residues. V gave up 6 bases and J gave up 0 bases, with 14 bases separating them. The CDR3 coding sequence is TGTGCCATCAGCCCTCAGGGGAATTCTAACTATGGCTACACCTTC. This sequence encodes CAISPQGNSNYGYTF.

Concerning this clone: Within the sample, other DNA sequences also encode this same CDR3. The rearrangement joins TRBV4-3 to TRBJ1-4; 8 nucleotides line up with TRBD1. The CDR3 consists of 15 residues. V lost 3 bases and J lost 7; bases outside the gene matches: 7. CDR1 and CDR2 from the germline V gene are LGHNA and YSLEER. The CDR3 coding sequence is TGCGCCAGCAGCCAGGCCGGGACAGGAGGTGAAAAACTGTTTTTT. Its protein is CASSQAGTGGEKLFF.

The V call is TRBV7-3, the J call TRBJ1-1; no clear D. The CDR3 has 13 residues. Germline V lookup: CDR1 SGHTA, CDR2 FQGTGA. V dropped 4 bases and J dropped 2 bases, with 8 bases sitting between them. In DNA, the CDR3 is TGTGCCAGCAGCTCGACACAAAACACTGAAGCTTTCTTT. Translated, it gives CASSSTQNTEAFF.

This clone occurred once. V usage is TRBV3-1 (or the pseudogene TRBV3-2) and J usage is TRBJ1-1; D unclear. This CDR3 spans 15 amino acids. Germline CDR1 and CDR2: LGHDT and YNNKEL (reference sequence). Trimming took 2 bases from V and 3 from J, leaving 13 bases between them. Here the CDR3 reads CASSQPASRHTEAFF. CDR3 bases: TGTGCCAGCAGCCAACCGGCCTCGAGGCACACTGAAGCTTTCTTT.

The chain carries TRBV5-6 and TRBJ2-1, with a tentative D call TRBD1 (6 bases). The CDR3 covers 13 residues. Looked up from germline, CDR1 is SGHDT and CDR2 is YYEEEE. V dropped 0 bases and J dropped 7 bases, with 8 bases sitting between them. The CDR3 here is CASSLDRVNEQFF. CDR3 bases: TGTGCCAGCAGCTTGGACAGGGTAAATGAGCAGTTCTTC.

This clone occurred a few times. Here the CDR3 DNA reads TGTGCCAGCAGTTTACAGAACACTGAAGCTTTCTTT. Residues: CASSLQNTEAFF. The chain links TRBV28 to TRBJ1-1, with D hard to call. CDR3 length equals 12 residues. Germline V gene sequence: CDR1 MDHEN, CDR2 SYDVKM. Trimming cost V 2 bases and J 1 base, with 2 bases left between them.

The chain couples TRBV6-6 to TRBJ1-1; the match to TRBD1 covers 9 bases. With 5 bases clipped from V and 4 bases from J, the junction kept 2 bases outside the gene matches. This CDR3 comprises 13 residues. Germline CDR1 reads MNHNY; CDR2 reads SVGAGI (reference sequence). CDR3 DNA sequence: TGTGCCAGCAGTCGGGACAGGGTCACTGAAGCTTTCTTT. Protein: CASSRDRVTEAFF.

The rearrangement joins TRBV6-2 or TRBV6-3 to TRBJ2-3, with TRBD2 identical over 14 bases. CDR3 length: 17 residues. J was trimmed by 4 bases and V by 6 bases; bases with no gene match: 9. Germline values: CDR1 MNHEY, CDR2 SVGEGT. CDR3 amino acids: CASSRGGTSGSADTQYF. CDR3 nucleotides: TGTGCCAGCAGCCGAGGGGGGACTAGCGGGAGCGCAGATACGCAGTATTTT.

This chain uses TRBV6-2 or TRBV6-3 with TRBJ2-1, with D maybe TRBD2 (7 bases). Germline CDR1 is MNHEY and CDR2 is SVGEGT. V lost 4 bases to trimming and J lost 4 bases, with 14 bases between them. The CDR3 has 15 amino acids. DNA of the CDR3: TGTGCCAGCAGTTGGGGGGGGCGCGAATACAATGAGCAGTTCTTC. This gives the protein CASSWGGREYNEQFF.